The 27 T cell receptor beta chains in this list originate from one sample, sequenced in a study of shared clonotypes between healthy human individuals. Naive CD8 cells lacked CD45RO and underwent positive selection for CCR7, leaving out terminally differentiated effector memory CD45RA+ cells. Clones were sequenced by immunoSEQ multiplex PCR, and TCRdb holds only the in-frame ones, with some missing. The table shows some 2.1 million clones, with roughly 94% occurring only once. The source material was naive CD8+ T cells sorted from blood. All receptors derive from a man between 18 and 29 years old in good health.

The chain carries TRBV27 and TRBJ1-5, with D perhaps TRBD1 (5 bases). V shed 7 bases and J shed 6 bases, with 19 bases lying between them. The CDR3 runs to 15 residues. CDR1 and CDR2 (germline): MNHEY, SMNVEV (reference sequence). The CDR3 here is CASTHRDPLTQPQHF. In DNA, the CDR3 is TGTGCCAGCACCCATCGGGACCCACTCACTCAGCCCCAGCATTTT.

CDR3 region: CASSGAGYYGYTF. For the CDR3, the DNA is TGTGCCAGCAGCGGCGCGGGATACTATGGCTACACCTTC. The V call is TRBV6-1, the J call TRBJ1-2; D is unclear. Germline V gives CDR1 MNHNS, CDR2 SASEGT. This CDR3 is built from 13 residues. V lost 6 bases and J lost 3, with 11 bases in between.

V gene TRBV9 combines with J gene TRBJ1-4; 9 nucleotides match TRBD1. This CDR3 is 15 amino acids long. CDR1 is SGDLS, CDR2 YYNGEE, per germline. V shed 3 bases, J shed 4 bases, and the junction held 4 bases outside the gene matches. The CDR3 bases are TGTGCCAGCAGCGGTCGGACAGGGGATAATGAAAAACTGTTTTTT. Amino acids: CASSGRTGDNEKLFF.

The chain has TRBV30 and TRBJ2-5, with D perhaps being TRBD1 or TRBD2 (5 bases each). The CDR3 is 13 residues long. The V end was cut by 4 bases, the J end by 5 bases, with 14 bases between. Germline CDR1 and CDR2: GTSNPN and SVGIG (reference sequence). The CDR3 DNA is TGTGCCTGGAATGGGCAGGGCGGGGAGACCCAGTACTTC. Protein product: CAWNGQGGETQYF.

The rearrangement joins TRBV6-7 to TRBJ2-2; 8 bases align to TRBD1. Being an ORF, TRBV6-7 has a function that is uncertain. This CDR3 has 15 residues. Losses at the gene ends were 0 bases for V and 5 bases for J; bases not matched to a gene: 2. The CDR3 bases are TGTGCCAGCAGTTACTCGAACAGGGGGACCGGGGAGCTGTTTTTT. The encoded protein is CASSYSNRGTGELFF.

The chain carries TRBV5-8 and TRBJ2-2; the D is unclear. With 2 bases removed from V and 8 bases from J, the gap between germline ends came to 10 bases. The germline gives CDR1 SGHTS, CDR2 YDEGEE. This CDR3 is built from 13 residues. The CDR3 loop reads CASSFIGLGELFF. The CDR3 region has the DNA TGTGCCAGCAGCTTTATAGGGTTGGGGGAGCTGTTTTTT.

The rearrangement joins TRBV7-8 to TRBJ2-4; 8 bases map to TRBD1. The CDR3 has 15 amino acids. Germline V lookup: CDR1 SGHVS, CDR2 FQNEAQ. The ends lost 3 bases at V and 3 bases at J; junction bases unmatched: 4. The CDR3 is CASSFGQGLKNIQYF. DNA for the CDR3: TGTGCCAGCAGCTTCGGACAGGGACTCAAAAACATTCAGTACTTC.

For this clone: Within the sample, other DNA sequences also encode this same CDR3. The chain employs TRBV4-1 and TRBJ2-7; no definite D call. Trimming pared 0 bases from V and 0 bases from J, leaving 9 bases between. CDR1 and CDR2 from the germline V gene are MGHRA and YSYEKL. This CDR3 is 15 amino acids long. The CDR3 reads CASSQDSGSSYEQYF. The CDR3 DNA reads as TGCGCCAGCAGCCAAGATTCTGGTAGCTCCTACGAGCAGTACTTC.

V and J are TRBV19 and TRBJ1-1, with 9 bases identical to TRBD1. The CDR3 runs 14 residues. Germline V gives CDR1 LNHDA, CDR2 SQIVND (reference sequence). DNA for the CDR3: TGTGTCGCGAGGGACAGGGAAAGGAGCACTGAAGCTTTCTTT. Protein product: CVARDRERSTEAFF.

The chain recombines TRBV4-1 with TRBJ2-7; 9 nucleotides line up with TRBD1. The J segment lost 2 bases and the V segment lost 2 bases, leaving 7 bases of the junction unmatched. The germline V gene encodes CDR1 MGHRA and CDR2 YSYEKL. This CDR3 is 16 amino acids long. CDR3 amino acids: CASSQLDGTGTYEQYF. CDR3 DNA: TGCGCCAGCAGCCAATTAGACGGGACAGGGACCTACGAGCAGTACTTC.

This chain connects TRBV14 to TRBJ2-4; TRBD1 agrees at 8 bases. Germline loops: CDR1 SGHDN, CDR2 FVKESK. The CDR3 is 19 residues long. Unmatched junction bases numbered 17, after V lost 4 bases and J lost 3 bases. The CDR3 DNA sequence: TGTGCCAGCAGCCCCCTACGGGAGACAGGGGATTCGGGCAAAAACATTCAGTACTTC. This gives the protein CASSPLRETGDSGKNIQYF.

V usage is TRBV6-1 and J usage is TRBJ2-7; 8 nucleotides line up with TRBD1. The junction had 3 bases not matched to a gene; V was cut back by 2 bases and J by 3 bases. From germline, CDR1 is MNHNS and CDR2 SASEGT. The CDR3 is 14 residues long. CDR3 loop: CASSELRGLYEQYF. In DNA form, the CDR3 reads TGTGCCAGCAGTGAACTCAGGGGGCTCTACGAGCAGTACTTC.

V is TRBV30 and J is TRBJ2-7, with a weak D call TRBD2 (6 bases). CDR1 is GTSNPN and CDR2 is SVGIG in the germline V gene (reference sequence). With 0 bases removed from V and 0 bases from J, the gap between germline ends came to 15 bases. The CDR3 consists of 16 residues. The CDR3 loop is CAWSVSWGVGSYEQYF. The CDR3 nucleotides are TGTGCCTGGAGTGTTTCATGGGGGGTAGGCTCCTACGAGCAGTACTTC.

The chain recombines TRBV11-2 with TRBJ1-1; D uncertain. Trimming cost V 2 bases and J 0 bases, with 7 bases left between them. This CDR3 has 14 amino acids. CDR1 is SGHAT, CDR2 FQNNGV, per germline. The CDR3 DNA reads TGTGCCAGCAGCTTAAAGGGTATGAACACTGAAGCTTTCTTT. The encoded protein is CASSLKGMNTEAFF.

The gene calls are TRBV5-4 and TRBJ2-7; no clear D gene. V was trimmed by 0 bases and J by 3 bases, leaving 13 bases between them. There are 15 residues in the CDR3. The V gene's germline CDR1 is SGHNT and CDR2 YYREEE (reference sequence). CDR3: CASSLEGRRIYEQYF. In DNA, the CDR3 is TGTGCCAGCAGCTTGGAAGGACGGAGAATCTACGAGCAGTACTTC.

The rearrangement uses TRBV5-1 and TRBJ2-7; perhaps TRBD1 as D (6 bases). The CDR3 is 14 amino acids. V was pared by 0 bases and J by 5 bases, with 12 bases between. CDR1 and CDR2 from the germline V gene are SGHRS and YFSETQ. The CDR3: CASSLGTGNHEQYF. The CDR3 DNA is TGCGCCAGCAGCTTGGGTACAGGGAACCACGAGCAGTACTTC.

The V gene is TRBV4-3, the J gene TRBJ2-2; D is unresolved. In germline, CDR1 is LGHNA, CDR2 YSLEER. The CDR3 is made up of 14 amino acids. Trimming removed 1 base from V and 5 bases from J, with 8 bases in between. CDR3 bases: TGCGCCAGCAGCCAAGGGGAATCTACCGGGGAGCTGTTTTTT. It codes for CASSQGESTGELFF.

This chain joins TRBV4-3 and TRBJ2-1; TRBD2 matches at 8 bases. The CDR3 is 16 residues long. V gave up 0 bases and J gave up 3 bases; unmatched junction bases: 4. Germline V CDR1 and CDR2: LGHNA, YSLEER. The CDR3 bases are TGCGCCAGCAGCCAAGAAAGCGGGGGATTCTACAATGAGCAGTTCTTC. Translation gives CASSQESGGFYNEQFF.

V usage is TRBV12-5 and J usage is TRBJ2-3; TRBD2 is a possible D gene (7 bases). V gave up 6 bases and J gave up 0 bases, with 22 bases separating them. CDR1 LGHNT and CDR2 FRNRAP come from the germline V gene. This CDR3 has 18 amino acids. The CDR3 DNA sequence: TGTGCTAGTGGCCCGGGGGGCGTCGGCCCCTATAGCACAGATACGCAGTATTTT. Its translation is CASGPGGVGPYSTDTQYF.

The chain links TRBV27 to TRBJ2-1; 11 bases are shared with TRBD2. Germline values: CDR1 MNHEY, CDR2 SMNVEV (reference sequence). CDR3 size: 16 residues. J was trimmed by 8 bases and V by 7 bases; bases with no gene match: 13. The CDR3 here is CASNPTSGSRYDEQFF. CDR3 bases: TGTGCCAGCAATCCTACTAGCGGGAGTAGGTACGATGAGCAGTTCTTC.

Worth noting for this clone: An end of the junction does not agree with germline; a read error may underlie this. The chain couples TRBV28 to TRBJ1-1; 7 bases map to TRBD1. Germline values: CDR1 MDHEN, CDR2 SYDVKM. CDR3 size: 12 residues. The CDR3 sequence: CASNSETQGRLF. As DNA, the CDR3 is TGTGCCAGCAACTCAGAAACACAGGGGCGCCTCTTT.

CDR3 region: CASSDLAGANTQYF. CDR3 nucleotides: TGTGCCAGCAGTGACCTAGCGGGGGCAAATACGCAGTATTTT. The chain employs TRBV6-4 and TRBJ2-3; TRBD2 matches at 10 bases. This CDR3 contains 14 residues. CDR1 and CDR2 from the germline V gene are MRHNA and SNTAGT. Trimming removed 2 bases from V and 7 bases from J; junction bases left unmatched: 3.

The chain carries TRBV27 and TRBJ2-1; D is perhaps TRBD2 (7 bases). This CDR3 comprises 17 residues. The germline V gene encodes CDR1 MNHEY and CDR2 SMNVEV (reference sequence). V lost 6 bases and J lost 2, with 20 bases in between. The CDR3, as DNA: TGTGCCAGCAGGTACCTAAACCCCGGGGGGCCCTACAATGAGCAGTTCTTC. Protein product: CASRYLNPGGPYNEQFF.

The chain joins TRBV19 to TRBJ1-2; 7 positions agree with TRBD1. J was trimmed by 7 bases and V by 5 bases; bases with no gene match: 13. From germline, CDR1 is LNHDA and CDR2 SQIVND (reference sequence). This CDR3 contains 15 residues. The CDR3 is CASSLRTGEVAGYTF. The CDR3 DNA sequence: TGTGCCAGTAGTTTAAGGACAGGAGAGGTTGCTGGCTACACCTTC. The full variable domain, in which reference TRBV19 and TRBJ1-2 provide the parts outside the CDR3, is DGGITQSPKYLFRKEGQNVTLSCEQNLNHDAMYWYRQDPGQGLRLIYYSQIVNDFQKGDIAEGYSVSREKKESFPLTVTSAQKNPTAFYLCASSLRTGEVAGYTFGSGTRLTVV.

V usage is TRBV4-1 and J usage is TRBJ2-1; no firm D call. Germline CDR1 MGHRA, CDR2 YSYEKL. The V end was cut by 4 bases, the J end by 10 bases, with 14 bases between. The length of the CDR3 is 13 residues. CDR3 region: CASSPPSALEQFF. The CDR3 DNA follows: TGCGCCAGCAGCCCCCCCTCCGCTCTGGAGCAGTTCTTC.

This chain connects TRBV11-2 to TRBJ2-6, with D hard to call. Germline CDR1 SGHAT, CDR2 FQNNGV. CDR3 size: 18 residues. V dropped 1 base and J dropped 4 bases, with 17 bases sitting between them. This CDR3 reads CASSLAHPPITGANVLTF. CDR3 bases: TGTGCCAGCAGCTTAGCCCACCCACCAATAACCGGGGCCAACGTCCTGACTTTC.

This chain uses TRBV7-9 with TRBJ2-7, with TRBD2 as a possible D gene (6 bases). With 5 bases removed from V and 4 bases from J, the gap between germline ends came to 15 bases. This CDR3 spans 14 amino acids. The germline gives CDR1 SEHNR, CDR2 FQNEAQ (reference sequence). The CDR3 coding sequence is TGTGCCAGCAGCCCCCCGGTAGCGGAGTACGAGCAGTACTTC. This gives the protein CASSPPVAEYEQYF.